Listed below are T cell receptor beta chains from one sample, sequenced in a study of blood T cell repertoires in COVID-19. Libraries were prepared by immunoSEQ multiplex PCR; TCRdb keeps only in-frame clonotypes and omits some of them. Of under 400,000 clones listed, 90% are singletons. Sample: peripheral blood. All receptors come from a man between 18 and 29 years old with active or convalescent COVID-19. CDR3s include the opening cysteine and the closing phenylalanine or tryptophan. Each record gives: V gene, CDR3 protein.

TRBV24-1 CATSDFPGSEAFF
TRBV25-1 CASSVSIGHHSGNTIYF
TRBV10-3 CAIKSGGSGEQYF
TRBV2 CASSSNLGGTYEQYF
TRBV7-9 CASSRTGRGYTF
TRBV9 CASSVEGAFYGYTF
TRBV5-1 CASSLELEREKLFF
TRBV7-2 CASSLGGDRDSNQPQHF
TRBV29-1 CSVGWDRWDNEQFF
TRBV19 CASSPWGRQSHYGYTF
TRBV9 CASSVTGLNTEAFF
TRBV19 CASSIFSGAPYNEQFF
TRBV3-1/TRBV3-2 CASSQTSGGHLAQYF
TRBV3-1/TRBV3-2 CASSQTVQFYGYTF
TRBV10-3 CAISEPGGMFTADTQYF
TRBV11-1 CASSFEGGRGEQYF
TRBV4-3 CASSHLTSGGTDTQYF
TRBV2 CASSDLRDTQSSYEQYF
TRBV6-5 CASALAAVSNQPQHF
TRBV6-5 CASSYGQGREKLFF
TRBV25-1 CASSPLGSANWQYF
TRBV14 CASSQDVRTTPVF
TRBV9 CASSQLNSPLHF
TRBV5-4 CASSLVSGYGYTF
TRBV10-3 CAISENELGLAATGELFF
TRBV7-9 CASSSLRDRGLVETQYF
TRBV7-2 CASSSVQTYEQYF
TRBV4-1 CASSQERNYGYTF
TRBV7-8 CASSTGQGEGGYTF
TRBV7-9 CASSSREAYYGYTF
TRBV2 CASSARLAGYTDTQYF
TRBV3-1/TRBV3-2 CASSPGGVGVTEAFF
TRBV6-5 CASRVQGYGYTF
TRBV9 CASSATGNQPQHF
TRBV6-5 CATNHLGGTALGAFF
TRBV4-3 CASSQDGQDDEQYF
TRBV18 CASSRGQGLDQPQHF
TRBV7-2 CASSPSGTTNTGELFF
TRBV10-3 CAIRRDHDEQFF
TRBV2 CATRSGGETQYF
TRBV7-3 CASSLNVGLAGSRDTQYF
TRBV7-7 CASSENWRDNEQFF
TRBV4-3 CASSQEVAGADQETQYF
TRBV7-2 CASSRTGLSNQPQHF
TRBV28 CASSLLGQGSEQYF
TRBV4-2 CASARLEADTYEQYF
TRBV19 CASTLTANSNQPQHF
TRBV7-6 CASSLGGGQEKLFF
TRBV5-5 CASSLVGTSSQPQHF
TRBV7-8 CASSRDRGIQYF
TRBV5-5 CASSLGGRETQYF
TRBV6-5 CASNYGKNTGELFF
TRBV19 CASSTPSGRLYNEQFF
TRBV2 CASALPTGGLSGELFF
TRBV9 CASSVGRGGETQYF
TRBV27 CASSLLAGSREQYF
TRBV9 CASSVGPDPGQETQYF
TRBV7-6 CASSVLTGTYEQYF
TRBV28 CASSFAGRTEAFF
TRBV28 CASSLQGNTLLEAFF